This TCR beta chain was obtained from a study of T cells in tuberculosis. About the research overall: CD1B tetramers identified T cells specific for mycobacterial lipid GMM. This South African cohort compared adolescents with or without latent tuberculosis against adults with active tuberculosis.

The protocol was immunoSEQ multiplex PCR, while the TCRdb copy is restricted to in-frame clones and leaves out a portion. Of approximately 30,000 clones detected, 92% appear once; the ten largest clones hold about 7.4%. Germline CDR1 reads MNHEY; CDR2 reads SVGAGI. V lost 7 bases and J 11 bases, leaving 14 bases between the germline ends. The length of the CDR3 is 11 residues. Each clinical donor contributed on average roughly 92,000 T cells from unsorted cryopreserved PBMC. A note on this clone: The antigen is unknown.

Regarding the study as a whole: Classification accuracy was 85% to 90% (AUROC 0.7 to 0.95) with the GMM-specific repertoire.

The material sequenced was PBMCs. The receptor was derived from a donor aged 10-29 years with latent tuberculosis or without tuberculosis infection. Some clones in this sample may be carry-over from other donors' samples. This chain connects TRBV6-5 to TRBJ1-1; D might be TRBD1 (5 bases). The CDR3, as DNA: TGTGCCAGCAACGCGGGGGGGTTGGCTTTCTTT. It is translated as CASNAGGLAFF.